This TCR beta chain was profiled in a study of shared clonotypes between healthy human individuals (dated by TCRdb to the early 2020s). Context from the whole study: A couple of women and a few men aged 18 to 49 years were included in the cohort. Per donor, three plates each were used for CD4 naive and CD4 memory, two for CD8 naive, and one for CD8 memory. The study deeply sequenced blood TCR repertoires of about 5 healthy adults to estimate repertoire size and the extent of clonotype sharing between individuals. To increase sequencing depth and limit assay-specific biases, TCR repertoire library preparation and sequencing were carried out by different laboratories using diverse techniques. Between about 0.94 and 8.9 billion PBMCs per donor were obtained by leukapheresis. What the study reported, not specific to this receptor: Across four donors, roughly 5.1% of naive CD4, 3.5% of naive CD8, about 2.3% of memory CD4, and approximately 0.4% of memory CD8 clonotypes were shared. Even with the large sequencing depth, rarefaction of the sorted-subset datasets indicated that sequencing was incomplete. Larger estimated clonotype richness was generally found for naive subsets than for memory subsets. The small number of donors limited the genetic and exposure-history diversity represented. Sampling was restricted to blood, and TCR repertoires in tissues likely differ from the TCR repertoires found in blood. Pairwise subsampling indicated that sequencing depth was expected to affect the degree of clonotype sharing among donors. Compared with non-shared clonotypes, the clonotypes found in all four sorted-subset donors had higher generation probabilities.

As for this clone: The target of this receptor is not known. Base-call qualities are not available, and no considerably larger clone is one nucleotide away.

The donors were healthy, HIV-negative adults with no recently reported acute infections or vaccinations. All donors were Caucasian adults living in Nashville, Tennessee, USA. CD4+ T cells were enriched by magnetic negative selection, after which naive cells were positively selected on CD45RA and the negative fraction was taken as the memory subset. Blood was obtained by leukapheresis, after which PBMCs were separated by Ficoll-Histopaque density gradient centrifugation and cryopreserved in liquid nitrogen vapor phase. Purity and quantity of every magnetically sorted T cell population were checked by analytical flow cytometry. Each sorted fraction had its genomic DNA isolated and then quantified by UV absorbance on a Nanodrop 2000c. Using the deep immunoSEQ assay, multiplex PCR amplified TCR CDR3 regions from genomic DNA. For each cell subset, the extracted genomic DNA was distributed evenly across all wells of several immunoSEQ 96-well plates, and each plate served as one replicate. For sorted subsets, each replicate PCR was loaded with roughly 200 ng genomic DNA, equivalent to 30,000 or so T cell genomes. Purified libraries were quantified with a Qubit 3.0 fluorometer, sized on a Bioanalyzer 2100, and re-quantified with the KAPA Library Quantification kit. Each immunoSEQ 96-well plate was sequenced on its own single-read 150-cycle Illumina NextSeq 550 flow cell. Regarding the original processing steps: Because only junctional sequences without quality scores were contained in the immunoSEQ output, filtering matching that applied to full-length reads could not be performed. Sequences were annotated with PyIR, a Python wrapper for IgBLAST v1.9, using IMGT germline references to assign V/J genes and CDR3. Any read was removed if the V/J assignment was weak (E-value above 1e-6), the CDR3 was missing, or the read contained stop codons, out-of-frame junctions, or ambiguous translated residues. V3J clonotypes were defined by identical inferred V gene, J gene, and CDR3 amino acid sequence. The percentage overlap between two repertoires was calculated by dividing the number of shared unique clonotypes by the size of the smaller repertoire. Three approaches were used to assess repertoire richness: RTK rarefaction, the Chao1 estimator, and Recon v2.1 estimates of unobserved clonotypes. OLGA was used to compute generation probabilities for all TCRbeta clonotypes that the gDNA method yielded from a handful of donors. TCRdb provides this immuneACCESS table in a form limited to in-frame rearrangements. Some clones are lacking; in checked studies, under half of them reflect an unresolved V gene, and why the rest are absent is not known. The V and J calls and clone size were taken over from that table, and D and trimming were inferred from the DNA. In this sample the table shows 1.5 million to 1.9 million clones, approximately 98% of which occur a single time. The top ten clones comprise about 0.4% of the sample.

The receptor was isolated from a man aged 25 to 40 in good health. Sequencing was done on a sample of naive CD4+ T cells sorted from blood. This specimen's cell subset or site label, interpreted: CD45RA+ positively selected.

Read as DNA, the sequence is TGTGCCAGCAGCTATTCTAGCGGGAGTACGTACGAGCAGTACTTC. It encodes CASSYSSGSTYEQYF. Recombination joined TRBV7-6 with TRBJ2-7; 10 central nucleotides agree with TRBD2. Including cysteine and phenylalanine, the CDR3 has 15 amino acids. The CDR3 DNA has 45 bases and is translated from base 1. Per the germline V gene, SGHVS is the CDR1 and FNYEAQ is the CDR2. Trimmed from V: 4 bases; trimmed from J: 4 bases; junction bases lacking a gene match: 7.